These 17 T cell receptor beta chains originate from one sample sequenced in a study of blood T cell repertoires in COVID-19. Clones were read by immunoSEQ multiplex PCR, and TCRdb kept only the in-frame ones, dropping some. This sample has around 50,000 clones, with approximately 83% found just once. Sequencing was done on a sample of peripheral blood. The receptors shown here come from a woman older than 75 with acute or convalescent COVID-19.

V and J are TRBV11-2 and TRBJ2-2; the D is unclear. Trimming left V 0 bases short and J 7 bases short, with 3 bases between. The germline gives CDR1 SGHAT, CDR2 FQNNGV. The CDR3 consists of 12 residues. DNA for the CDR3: TGTGCCAGCAGCTTAGACTTCGGGGAGCTGTTTTTT. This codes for CASSLDFGELFF. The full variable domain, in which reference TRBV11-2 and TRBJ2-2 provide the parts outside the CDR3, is EAGVAQSPRYKIIEKRQSVAFWCNPISGHATLYWYQQILGQGPKLLIQFQNNGVVDDSQLPKDRFSAERLKGVDSTLKIQPAKLEDSAVYLCASSLDFGELFFGEGSRLTVL.

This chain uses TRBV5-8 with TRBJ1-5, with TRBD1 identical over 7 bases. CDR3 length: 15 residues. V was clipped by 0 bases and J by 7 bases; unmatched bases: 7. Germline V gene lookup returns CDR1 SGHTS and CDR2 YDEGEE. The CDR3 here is CASSLATGDRQPQHF. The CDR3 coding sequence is TGTGCCAGCAGCTTGGCTACAGGGGATCGACAGCCCCAGCATTTT.

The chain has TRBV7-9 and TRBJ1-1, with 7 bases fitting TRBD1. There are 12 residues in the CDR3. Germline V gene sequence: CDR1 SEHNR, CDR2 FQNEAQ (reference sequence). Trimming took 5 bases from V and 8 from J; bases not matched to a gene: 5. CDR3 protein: CASSPTGKEAFF. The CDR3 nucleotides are TGTGCCAGCAGCCCGACAGGGAAAGAAGCTTTCTTT.

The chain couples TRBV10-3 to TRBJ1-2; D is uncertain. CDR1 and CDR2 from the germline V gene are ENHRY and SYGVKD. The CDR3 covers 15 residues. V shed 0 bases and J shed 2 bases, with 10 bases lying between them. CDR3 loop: CAISESTSANYGYTF. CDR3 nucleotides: TGTGCCATCAGTGAGTCGACTTCAGCAAACTATGGCTACACCTTC.

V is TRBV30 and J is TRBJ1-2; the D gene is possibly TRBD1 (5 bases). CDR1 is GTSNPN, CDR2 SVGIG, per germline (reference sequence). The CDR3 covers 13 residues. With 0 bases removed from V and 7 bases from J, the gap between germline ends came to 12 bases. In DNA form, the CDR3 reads TGTGCCTGGAGTGTACGACAGTCCGTTGGCTACACCTTC. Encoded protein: CAWSVRQSVGYTF.

DNA for the CDR3: TGTGCCAGCAGTGAAAATCCGGACATCTCTGGAAACACCATATATTTT. Amino acid sequence: CASSENPDISGNTIYF. The chain links TRBV2 to TRBJ1-3, with D perhaps matching TRBD1 (5 bases). This CDR3 spans 16 amino acids. Per the germline V gene, CDR1 is SNHLY and CDR2 is FYNNEI. The V gene lost 2 bases and the J gene lost 0 bases, with 11 bases spanning the gap.

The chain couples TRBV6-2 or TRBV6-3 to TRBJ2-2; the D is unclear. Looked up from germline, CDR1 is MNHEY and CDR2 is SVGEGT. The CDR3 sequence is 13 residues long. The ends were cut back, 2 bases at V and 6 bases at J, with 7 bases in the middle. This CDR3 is CASSYLAAGELFF. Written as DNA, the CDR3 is TGTGCCAGCAGTTACCTGGCGGCCGGGGAGCTGTTTTTT.

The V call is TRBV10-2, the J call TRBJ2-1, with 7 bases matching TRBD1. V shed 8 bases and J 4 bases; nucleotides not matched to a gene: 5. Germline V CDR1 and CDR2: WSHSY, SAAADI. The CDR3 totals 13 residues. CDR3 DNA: TGCGCCAGCTTCGACAGGGCTTACAATGAGCAGTTCTTC. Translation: CASFDRAYNEQFF.

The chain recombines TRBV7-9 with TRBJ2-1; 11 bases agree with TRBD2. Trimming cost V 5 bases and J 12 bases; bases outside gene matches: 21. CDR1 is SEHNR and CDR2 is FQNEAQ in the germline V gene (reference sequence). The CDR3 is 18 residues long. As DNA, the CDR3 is TGTGCCAGCAGCCTGACAGGCCTCCTAGCGGGGGGACCTCGGGGGCAGTTCTTC. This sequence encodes CASSLTGLLAGGPRGQFF.

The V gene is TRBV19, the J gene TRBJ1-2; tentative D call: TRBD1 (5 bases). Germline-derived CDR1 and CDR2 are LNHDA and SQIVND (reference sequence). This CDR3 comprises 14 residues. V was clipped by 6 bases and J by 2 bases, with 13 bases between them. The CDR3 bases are TGTGCCAGTAGCCCACTTTCAGGGAACTATGGCTACACCTTC. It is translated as CASSPLSGNYGYTF.

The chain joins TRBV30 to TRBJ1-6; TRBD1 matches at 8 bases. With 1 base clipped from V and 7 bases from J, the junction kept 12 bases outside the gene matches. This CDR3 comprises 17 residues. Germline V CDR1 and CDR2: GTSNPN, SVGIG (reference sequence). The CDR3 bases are TGTGCCTGGAGTGCAACCAGGGGGCAGAGGGCCAATTCACCCCTCCACTTT. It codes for CAWSATRGQRANSPLHF.

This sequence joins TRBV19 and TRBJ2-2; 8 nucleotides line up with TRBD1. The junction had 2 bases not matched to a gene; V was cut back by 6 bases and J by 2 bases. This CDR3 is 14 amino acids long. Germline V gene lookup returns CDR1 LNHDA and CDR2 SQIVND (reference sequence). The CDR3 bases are TGTGCCAGTAGCGGACAGGGCAACACCGGGGAGCTGTTTTTT. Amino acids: CASSGQGNTGELFF.

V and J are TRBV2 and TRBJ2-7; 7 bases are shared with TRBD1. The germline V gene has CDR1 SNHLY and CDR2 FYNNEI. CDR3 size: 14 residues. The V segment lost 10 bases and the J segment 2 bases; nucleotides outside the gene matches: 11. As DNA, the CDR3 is TGTGCCACTTCACCCCGGACAGGCCCCTACGAGCAGTACTTC. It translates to CATSPRTGPYEQYF.

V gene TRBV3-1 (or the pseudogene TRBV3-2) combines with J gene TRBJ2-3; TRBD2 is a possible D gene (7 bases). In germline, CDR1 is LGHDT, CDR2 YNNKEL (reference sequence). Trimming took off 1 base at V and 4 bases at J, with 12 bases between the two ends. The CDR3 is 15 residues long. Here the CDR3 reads CASSQVQGGSDTQYF. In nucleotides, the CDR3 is TGTGCCAGCAGCCAAGTACAGGGAGGGTCAGATACGCAGTATTTT.

The CDR3 is CASRTGGTETQYF. The CDR3 bases are TGTGCCAGCAGAACAGGGGGGACAGAGACCCAGTACTTC. The chain links TRBV27 to TRBJ2-5, with 8 bases identical to TRBD1. V lost 6 bases and J lost 4; bases outside the gene matches: 4. CDR3 size: 13 residues. CDR1 is MNHEY, CDR2 SMNVEV, per germline (reference sequence).

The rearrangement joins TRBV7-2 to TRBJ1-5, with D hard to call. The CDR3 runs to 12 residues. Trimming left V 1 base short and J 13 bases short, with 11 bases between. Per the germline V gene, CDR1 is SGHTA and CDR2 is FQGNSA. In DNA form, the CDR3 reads TGTGCCAGCAGCTTAGAGAGGCAGATACAGCATTTT. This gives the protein CASSLERQIQHF.

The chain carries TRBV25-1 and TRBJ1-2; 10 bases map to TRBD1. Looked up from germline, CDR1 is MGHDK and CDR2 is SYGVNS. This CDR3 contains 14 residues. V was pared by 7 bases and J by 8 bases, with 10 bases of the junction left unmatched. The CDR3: CASTSSGTGVGYTF. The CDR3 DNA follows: TGTGCCAGCACTTCCTCCGGGACAGGGGTAGGCTACACCTTC.